Listed here are 5 T cell receptor beta chains from one sample, sequenced in a study of shared clonotypes between healthy human individuals. The assay was immunoSEQ multiplex PCR, and TCRdb's table has in-frame clones only and misses some. Among some 580,000 clones, 98% were seen once, and the ten largest hold roughly 0.29%. Naive CD8 populations comprised CD45RO-negative cells positively selected for CCR7, excluding terminally differentiated effector memory CD45RA+ cells. The sample was naive CD8+ T cells sorted from blood. Receptors originate from a man aged 25 to 40 in good health.

V gene TRBV5-1 combines with J gene TRBJ1-5; tentative D call: TRBD1 (6 bases). Germline V gives CDR1 SGHRS, CDR2 YFSETQ. Trimming stripped 0 bases from V and 8 bases from J, with 12 bases between. The CDR3 has 14 amino acids. The CDR3 protein is CASSLAGGAEPQHF. CDR3 bases: TGCGCCAGCAGCTTGGCTGGGGGCGCGGAGCCCCAGCATTTT.

V is TRBV19 and J is TRBJ2-2; D gene uncertain. Germline CDR1 reads LNHDA; CDR2 reads SQIVND (reference sequence). The CDR3 length is 14 residues. V lost 7 bases and J 4 bases, leaving 13 bases between the germline ends. CDR3 protein: CASKESQLTGELFF. CDR3 bases: TGTGCCAGTAAAGAATCTCAACTCACCGGGGAGCTGTTTTTT.

J is TRBJ2-1 and V is TRBV10-3; D ambiguous. Trimming stripped 5 bases from V and 1 base from J, with 12 bases between. The CDR3 loop spans 15 amino acids. Germline values: CDR1 ENHRY, CDR2 SYGVKD. CDR3 sequence: CAISLDWSSYNEQFF. The CDR3 region has the DNA TGTGCCATCAGTCTTGACTGGAGTTCCTACAATGAGCAGTTCTTC.

J is TRBJ1-2 and V is TRBV21-1; the D call of TRBD1 is as the table states it, not checked on the DNA. TRBV21-1 is an annotated pseudogene. There are 17 residues in the CDR3. CDR3 DNA sequence: TGTGCCAGCAGCCTCCTGGAGGGGGCGGCATGGGACTATGGCTACACCTTC. Its protein is CASSLLEGAAWDYGYTF.

The chain combines TRBV4-2 with TRBJ2-7; D ambiguous. The CDR3 consists of 14 residues. Germline V CDR1 and CDR2: LGHNA, YNFKEQ. Trimming removed 0 bases at V and 3 bases at J, with 9 bases between. The CDR3 sequence is CASSQDGGSYEQYF. CDR3 DNA sequence: TGTGCCAGCAGCCAAGACGGCGGCAGCTACGAGCAGTACTTC.